These 22 T cell receptor beta chains came from one sample sequenced in a study of circulating and synovial CD4+ cells in juvenile arthritis. Sequenced by immunoSEQ multiplex PCR; TCRdb stores in-frame clones only, minus some. The data show approximately 36,000 clones, 85% to 95% seen once. Sequenced: CD4+ T cells from blood. Source of these receptors: a human donor with juvenile idiopathic arthritis.

The chain recombines TRBV7-2 with TRBJ1-2, with TRBD1 matching over 9 bases. Germline-derived CDR1 and CDR2 are SGHTA and FQGNSA. The CDR3 length is 14 residues. Unmatched junction bases numbered 3, after V lost 2 bases and J lost 5 bases. The CDR3 coding sequence is TGTGCCAGCAGCTTACGAGGACAGGGGTATGGCTACACCTTC. Translated, it gives CASSLRGQGYGYTF.

The J gene is TRBJ2-1, the V gene TRBV5-1; D may be TRBD2 (6 bases). The CDR3 spans 13 residues. V lost 4 bases and J 3 bases, leaving 8 bases between the germline ends. CDR1 and CDR2 from the germline V gene are SGHRS and YFSETQ. The CDR3 spells CASSLGGYNEQFF. The CDR3 DNA is TGCGCCAGCAGCCTCGGGGGCTACAATGAGCAGTTCTTC.

The V gene is TRBV5-8, the J gene TRBJ2-7; TRBD1 matches 10 bases. From germline, CDR1 is SGHTS and CDR2 YDEGEE. V lost 0 bases to trimming and J lost 3 bases; unmatched junction nucleotides: 6. This CDR3 region has 16 residues. CDR3 bases: TGTGCCAGCAGCTTGGTGTGGACAGGGGGTGGCTACGAGCAGTACTTC. Protein: CASSLVWTGGGYEQYF.

The rearrangement joins TRBV5-1 to TRBJ2-7; perhaps TRBD1 as D (7 bases). Trimming took 0 bases from V and 2 from J, leaving 9 bases between them. Germline-derived CDR1 and CDR2 are SGHRS and YFSETQ. This CDR3 spans 14 amino acids. The CDR3 protein is CASSLGRGPYEQYF. The CDR3 bases are TGCGCCAGCAGCTTGGGGAGGGGGCCCTACGAGCAGTACTTC.

CDR3 nucleotides: TGCGCCAGCAGCCCGGGGACAGTGAACTATGGCTACACCTTC. Encoded protein: CASSPGTVNYGYTF. The chain carries TRBV5-1 and TRBJ1-2; 7 positions match TRBD1. Trimming took 4 bases from V and 2 from J; bases not matched to a gene: 5. This CDR3 spans 14 amino acids. Germline CDR1 reads SGHRS; CDR2 reads YFSETQ.

The chain joins TRBV11-3 to TRBJ2-5, with 7 bases lining up with TRBD2. The CDR3 covers 15 residues. From germline, CDR1 is SGHNT and CDR2 YENEEA. Trimming cost V 5 bases and J 5 bases; bases outside gene matches: 11. The CDR3 DNA reads TGTGCCAGCAGCGCTCGCCCTCACGGGGGGGAGACCCAGTACTTC. It translates to CASSARPHGGETQYF.

The CDR3 sequence is CASRGGELAEKNTDTQYF. The CDR3 nucleotides read TGTGCCAGCAGGGGAGGAGAACTAGCGGAAAAAAACACAGATACGCAGTATTTT. The J gene is TRBJ2-3, the V gene TRBV9, with 8 bases lining up with TRBD2. The V gene end was trimmed by 5 bases and the J gene end by 2 bases; junction bases not matched to a gene: 16. Germline values: CDR1 SGDLS, CDR2 YYNGEE. The CDR3 sequence is 18 residues long.

The genes are TRBV7-2 and TRBJ2-7; possibly TRBD1 for D (6 bases). Germline V CDR1 and CDR2: SGHTA, FQGNSA. The V end was cut by 5 bases, the J end by 3 bases, with 17 bases between. The CDR3 has 15 residues. CDR3 nucleotide sequence: TGTGCCAGCAGCACGACAGGTATAGGCTTCTACGAGCAGTACTTC. Its translation is CASSTTGIGFYEQYF.

V and J are TRBV19 and TRBJ1-5, with D unresolved. Germline V gene lookup returns CDR1 LNHDA and CDR2 SQIVND (reference sequence). This CDR3 spans 15 amino acids. V was clipped by 3 bases and J by 0 bases, with 9 bases between them. The CDR3 reads CASSIRHYSNQPQHF. CDR3 coding DNA: TGTGCCAGTAGTATCCGACATTATAGCAATCAGCCCCAGCATTTT.

This chain links TRBV27 with TRBJ2-7; 9 positions match TRBD1. The CDR3 is 15 residues long. Germline assignment: CDR1 MNHEY and CDR2 SMNVEV (reference sequence). V gave up 6 bases and J gave up 3 bases; unmatched junction bases: 9. CDR3 residues: CASSTIGQGNYEQYF. The CDR3 coding sequence is TGTGCCAGCAGCACGATCGGACAGGGGAACTACGAGCAGTACTTC.

The rearrangement uses TRBV19 and TRBJ1-5; the match to TRBD1 covers 7 bases. CDR3 length: 16 residues. Germline V CDR1 and CDR2: LNHDA, SQIVND (reference sequence). Trimming at V came to 1 base and at J to 5 bases, leaving 8 bases not matched to a gene. The CDR3 DNA follows: TGTGCCAGTAGTATAGTAAGGCAGGGGGAATATCAGCCCCAGCATTTT. Protein: CASSIVRQGEYQPQHF. Based on the CDR3 plus reference TRBV19 and TRBJ1-5, the full variable domain is DGGITQSPKYLFRKEGQNVTLSCEQNLNHDAMYWYRQDPGQGLRLIYYSQIVNDFQKGDIAEGYSVSREKKESFPLTVTSAQKNPTAFYLCASSIVRQGEYQPQHFGDGTRLSIL.

The chain recombines TRBV5-1 with TRBJ2-5, with 14 bases matching TRBD2. This CDR3 comprises 19 residues. V was clipped by 2 bases and J by 4 bases; unmatched bases: 13. CDR1 is SGHRS, CDR2 YFSETQ, per germline. In DNA, the CDR3 is TGCGCCAGCAGCTTAGCGACTAGCGGGGGGGCGTCAGTATCAGAGACCCAGTACTTC. Encoded protein: CASSLATSGGASVSETQYF. Supplemented by reference TRBV5-1 and TRBJ2-5, the full variable domain reads KAGVTQTPRYLIKTRGQQVTLSCSPISGHRSVSWYQQTPGQGLQFLFEYFSETQRNKGNFPGRFSGRQFSNSRSEMNVSTLELGDSALYLCASSLATSGGASVSETQYFGPGTRLLVL.

The rearrangement uses TRBV7-2 and TRBJ2-3, with TRBD2 matching over 13 bases. This CDR3 is built from 16 residues. The V and J ends lost 4 bases and 2 bases, in that order; junction bases with no gene match: 3. Germline V lookup: CDR1 SGHTA, CDR2 FQGNSA. The CDR3 here is CASSSGLAGNTDTQYF. The CDR3, as DNA: TGTGCCAGCAGCTCGGGACTAGCGGGGAACACAGATACGCAGTATTTT.

The V call is TRBV5-4, the J call TRBJ1-1; D uncertain. Germline V lookup: CDR1 SGHNT, CDR2 YYREEE (reference sequence). V was cut by 3 bases and J by 3 bases, with 9 bases left in between. This CDR3 contains 13 residues. CDR3 DNA: TGTGCCAGCAGCTCCCGGAGGGACACTGAAGCTTTCTTT. Its protein is CASSSRRDTEAFF.

V and J are TRBV29-1 and TRBJ2-7; D possibly corresponds to TRBD1 (6 bases). In germline, CDR1 is SQVTM, CDR2 ANQGSEA. V was pared by 5 bases and J by 12 bases, with 17 bases between. The CDR3 totals 11 residues. The CDR3 nucleotides are TGCAGCGTTACTACAGGGTCAGGATGGTACTTC. Protein sequence: CSVTTGSGWYF.

The chain has TRBV7-2 and TRBJ1-1; no firm D call. Between the trimmed V and J ends, which lost 3 bases and 6 bases, there was a span of 20 bases. Germline-derived CDR1 and CDR2 are SGHTA and FQGNSA. This CDR3 is built from 16 residues. The chain's CDR3 is CASSLSRGSGRAEAFF. CDR3 DNA sequence: TGTGCCAGCAGCTTGAGTAGAGGCTCGGGGAGGGCTGAAGCTTTCTTT.

V usage is TRBV5-1 and J usage is TRBJ2-5; TRBD2 agrees at 10 bases. Germline trimming cut 0 bases from V and 2 bases from J; bases unmatched to any gene: 4. CDR3 length: 16 amino acids. Per the germline V gene, CDR1 is SGHRS and CDR2 is YFSETQ. CDR3 region: CASSLGGTSVQETQYF. The CDR3 DNA reads TGCGCCAGCAGCTTGGGCGGGACTAGCGTTCAAGAGACCCAGTACTTC.

V usage is TRBV7-2 and J usage is TRBJ2-5, with 7 bases fitting TRBD2. After removal of 1 base from V and 11 bases from J, the junction contained 13 bases not matched to a gene. The CDR3 length is 15 residues. In germline, CDR1 is SGHTA, CDR2 FQGNSA. The CDR3 coding sequence is TGTGCCAGCAGCTTAGGTGGAGCCCGGGCGGGGGAGCAGTACTTC. Amino acids: CASSLGGARAGEQYF.

Notes on this clone: This CDR3 is also generated by other DNA sequences in the sample. The chain has TRBV5-1 and TRBJ1-6, with 7 bases identical to TRBD1. CDR1 is SGHRS, CDR2 YFSETQ, per germline. There are 14 residues in the CDR3. J gave up 6 bases and V 4 bases, and 4 bases lay outside the gene matches. CDR3 sequence (DNA): TGCGCCAGCAGCGTCTGGGACAGTAATTCACCCCTCCACTTT. It is translated as CASSVWDSNSPLHF.

V usage is TRBV7-2 and J usage is TRBJ2-1; TRBD2 matches 7 bases. The CDR3 has 16 amino acids. Trimming cost V 0 bases and J 2 bases; bases outside gene matches: 4. Germline V gene data show CDR1 as SGHTA and CDR2 as FQGNSA. The CDR3 sequence: CASSLAEGGAYNEQFF. Written as DNA, the CDR3 is TGTGCCAGCAGCTTAGCGGAGGGAGGGGCCTACAATGAGCAGTTCTTC.

The rearrangement joins TRBV4-1 to TRBJ2-5, with D maybe TRBD1 (8 bases). This CDR3 region has 15 residues. V gave up 4 bases and J gave up 5 bases, with 17 bases separating them. In germline, CDR1 is MGHRA, CDR2 YSYEKL. CDR3 sequence (DNA): TGCGCCAGCAGCCTCCGCACAGGGGGAGGGGAGACCCAGTACTTC. This translates into CASSLRTGGGETQYF.

The chain recombines TRBV19 with TRBJ1-5, with 9 bases matching TRBD1. Unmatched junction bases numbered 4, after V lost 9 bases and J lost 4 bases. The CDR3 is made up of 13 amino acids. Germline V lookup: CDR1 LNHDA, CDR2 SQIVND (reference sequence). CDR3 protein: CASRDRVNQPQHF. The CDR3 coding sequence is TGTGCCAGCCGGGACAGGGTAAATCAGCCCCAGCATTTT.